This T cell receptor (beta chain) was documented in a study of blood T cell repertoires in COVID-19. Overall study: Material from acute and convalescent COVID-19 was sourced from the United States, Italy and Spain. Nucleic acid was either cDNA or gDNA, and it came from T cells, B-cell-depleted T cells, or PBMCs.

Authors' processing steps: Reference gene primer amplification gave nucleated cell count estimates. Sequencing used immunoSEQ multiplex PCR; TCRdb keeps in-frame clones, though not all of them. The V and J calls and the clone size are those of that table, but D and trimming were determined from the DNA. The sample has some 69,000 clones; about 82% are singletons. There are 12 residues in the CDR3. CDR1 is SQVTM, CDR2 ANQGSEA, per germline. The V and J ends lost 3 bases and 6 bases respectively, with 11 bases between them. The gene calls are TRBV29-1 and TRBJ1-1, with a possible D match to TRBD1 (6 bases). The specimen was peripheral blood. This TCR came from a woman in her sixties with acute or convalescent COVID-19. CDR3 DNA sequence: TGCAGCGTTGACAGGGGAATCGCTGAAGCTTTCTTT. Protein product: CSVDRGIAEAFF.